Below are 5 T cell receptor beta chains sequenced from a single sample in a study of cytomegalovirus exposure and HLA in healthy donors (dated by TCRdb to about 2017). Library creation used the immunoSEQ multiplex PCR assay. This is the immuneACCESS table as TCRdb keeps it, with only in-frame sequences that have V and J called. A part of the clones is gone; compared with another copy, unresolved V genes explain less than half, and the rest is unexplained. This sample lists about 130,000 clones; around 94% were detected once. The ten largest clones capture roughly 1.2% of the sample. Material for sequencing was PBMCs. These receptors were collected from a woman under 30 in good health and CMV-seronegative.

This rearrangement joins TRBV6-1 to TRBJ1-5; D possibly corresponds to TRBD1 (5 bases). The CDR3 spans 19 residues. Between the trimmed V and J ends, which lost 1 base and 7 bases, there was a span of 26 bases. The germline CDR1 and CDR2 sequences are MNHNS and SASEGT. The CDR3 region has the DNA TGTGCCAGCAGTGAAGTATTAGGGCGCGAACCCAGCGGGGGGCAGCCCCAGCATTTT. Translation gives CASSEVLGREPSGGQPQHF.

The V call is TRBV6-6, the J call TRBJ1-2; the D is unclear. V lost 5 bases to trimming and J lost 7 bases, with 17 bases between them. Germline V CDR1 and CDR2: MNHNY, SVGAGI (reference sequence). This CDR3 spans 14 amino acids. CDR3 in amino acids: CASSNPSEEGGYTF. The CDR3 region has the DNA TGTGCCAGCAGTAACCCCTCCGAGGAAGGTGGCTACACCTTC.

The chain is built from TRBV27 and TRBJ2-1; 7 nucleotides match TRBD1. V shed 4 bases, J shed 0 bases, and the junction held 6 bases outside the gene matches. This CDR3 region has 16 residues. Germline lookup yields CDR1 MNHEY and CDR2 SMNVEV (reference sequence). CDR3 bases: TGTGCCAGCAGTTCGGGACAGTGGAGCTCCTACAATGAGCAGTTCTTC. It yields the protein CASSSGQWSSYNEQFF.

V and J are TRBV28 and TRBJ2-7, with 7 bases that match TRBD1. Trimming cost V 3 bases and J 1 base; bases outside gene matches: 6. The CDR3 extends over 15 amino acids. CDR1 is MDHEN, CDR2 SYDVKM, per germline. The CDR3 bases are TGTGCCAGCAGTTTGAGGACAGGAATTTCCTACGAGCAGTACTTC. Its translation is CASSLRTGISYEQYF.

This chain uses TRBV18 with TRBJ1-3; D is perhaps TRBD1 (5 bases). The CDR3 totals 12 residues. In germline, CDR1 is KGHSH, CDR2 LQKENI. V was cut by 3 bases and J by 8 bases, with 8 bases left in between. CDR3 bases: TGTGCCAGCTCACCGGGAGGGGACACCATATATTTT. Amino acids: CASSPGGDTIYF. Full variable domain (rest looked up from reference TRBV18 and TRBJ1-3): NAGVMQNPRHLVRRRGQEARLRCSPMKGHSHVYWYRQLPEEGLKFMVYLQKENIIDESGMPKERFSAEFPKEGPSILRIQQVVRGDSAAYFCASSPGGDTIYFGEGSWLTVV.